This T cell receptor beta chain was captured in a study of cytomegalovirus exposure and HLA in healthy donors. On the study more broadly: Early released data comprised about 85 million unique TCRs from HLA-typed donors. Study-level points and caveats: The listing of 150 or so TCR beta chains classed them as cytomegalovirus-associated. A later analysis appeared to link common viral pathogens to several of the most significant clusters.

In the PCR, 60 Vbeta and 13 Jbeta primers were used. Clones were sequenced by immunoSEQ multiplex PCR, and TCRdb holds only the in-frame ones, with some missing. The data contain roughly 120,000 clones, 80% of them singletons. Turning to this clone: Its antigen is not identified.

V lost 2 bases to trimming and J lost 6 bases; unmatched junction nucleotides: 10. CDR3 length: 15 amino acids. Germline-derived CDR1 and CDR2 are SGHVS and FQNEAQ. V gene TRBV7-8 combines with J gene TRBJ2-7, with 7 bases aligning to TRBD2. This clonotype was sampled from a man between 50 and 59 years old in good health and CMV-seronegative. Input material: PBMCs. The CDR3 bases are TGTGCCAGCAGCTTAAGGCGGGAGAGCCCGGGCGAGCAGTACTTC. Translated: CASSLRRESPGEQYF.